Detailed here is one T cell receptor beta chain. The data derive from a study of blood T cell repertoires in COVID-19. Study background: COVID-19 samples collected from the United States, Italy and Spain covered acute and convalescent phases.

Germline-derived CDR1 and CDR2 are SQVTM and ANQGSEA. The CDR3 has 13 residues. V dropped 4 bases and J dropped 5; count of bases not matched to a gene: 5. In the source study's methods: Reference gene primers were amplified, and this amplification served to estimate nucleated cell counts. The assay was immunoSEQ multiplex PCR, and TCRdb's table has in-frame clones only and misses some. That table furnishes V, J and clone size, whereas the DNA furnished D and trimming. The sample shows roughly 110,000 clones, 71% of them seen only once. The sequence was obtained from a human donor with acute or convalescent COVID-19. The donor label of this sample is uncertain. This chain joins TRBV29-1 and TRBJ1-5; 7 bases agree with TRBD1. The sample was peripheral blood. The DNA of the CDR3 is TGCAGCGTTGGGTCAGGGGGTCATCAGCCCCAGCATTTT. Protein product: CSVGSGGHQPQHF.